This TCR beta chain was documented in a study of OX40 agonist ivuxolimab in advanced cancers. The V gene's germline CDR1 is LGHNA and CDR2 YSLEER. This CDR3 has 17 amino acids. Trimming removed 1 base from V and 6 bases from J; junction bases left unmatched: 11. TCRdb's copy holds only in-frame clones and misses some; the assay was immunoSEQ multiplex PCR. The sample comprises under 6,500 clones, roughly 80% of which are singletons, and roughly 25% rests with the top ten. Sequenced here: CD4+ or CD8+ T cells sorted from blood, sampled in a trial of the OX40 agonist ivuxolimab. This TCR derives from an adult with an advanced solid tumor such as melanoma, head and neck, liver or kidney cancer. The chain employs TRBV4-3 and TRBJ1-2, with 10 bases matching TRBD1. CDR3 bases: TGCGCCAGCAGCCAAGGGGGCCGACAGGGGGCGTTTGATGGCTACACCTTC. Translating gives CASSQGGRQGAFDGYTF.